The next 12 T cell receptor beta chains were all read from a single sample in a study of glioma-infiltrating T cells. Amplification of TCR alpha and beta CDR3 regions from RNA used iRepertoire nested multiplex PCR. TCRdb itself ran the multiplex PCR reads through MiXCR, one entry per CDR3 protein. The repertoire consists of about 180,000 distinct CDR3 sequences, with around 40% occurring once and the leading ten covering over 4%. The source material was glioma tissue, nonneoplastic brain tissue, or PBMCs (not recorded which). These receptors were taken from a human donor with low-grade glioma or glioblastoma, undergoing nonglioma brain surgery, or in good health (not recorded which).

The V call is TRBV6-2 or TRBV6-3, the J call TRBJ2-1; TRBD2 matches at 11 bases. Germline V gene data show CDR1 as MNHEY and CDR2 as SVGEGT. The CDR3 loop spans 14 amino acids. Losses at the gene ends were 8 bases for V and 7 bases for J; bases not matched to a gene: 7. CDR3 sequence: CASDTSGSGNEQFF. CDR3 nucleotide sequence: TGTGCCAGCGATACTAGCGGGAGTGGTAATGAGCAGTTCTTC.

Worth noting for this clonotype: A much larger clone sits a single nucleotide away, making a read error possible. The CDR3 loop reads CASSLPAAHYEQFF. CDR3 bases: TGTGCCAGCAGTTTACCAGCAGCCCACTACGAGCAGTTCTTC. J is TRBJ2-1 and V is TRBV28, with unresolved D. Germline assignment: CDR1 MDHEN and CDR2 SYDVKM. V was clipped by 2 bases and J by 10 bases, with 15 bases between them. CDR3 length: 14 residues.

This clonotype was found a few times. A single base separates this from a much larger clone, so it may be a read error. This chain connects TRBV20-1 to TRBJ2-1; D gene unclear. V was clipped by 2 bases and J by 3 bases, with 23 bases between them. The CDR3 totals 18 residues. Per the germline V gene, CDR1 is DFQATT and CDR2 is SNEGSKA (reference sequence). In DNA form, the CDR3 reads TGCAGTGCTAGATCCCGATCTGCCGTCAAGGTCTACTACAATGAGCAGTTCTTC. It encodes CSARSRSAVKVYYNEQFF.

This clonotype appeared many times. The J gene is TRBJ2-7, the V gene TRBV20-1, with D perhaps given as TRBD1 or TRBD2 (5 bases each). V was clipped by 5 bases and J by 2 bases, with 10 bases between them. Per germline, CDR1 DFQATT and CDR2 SNEGSKA (reference sequence). The CDR3 sequence is 12 residues long. The CDR3, as DNA: TGCAGTGCTGGGGACGGGACCTACGAGCAGTACTTC. It codes for CSAGDGTYEQYF.

In this sample, this clonotype turned up once. A single base separates this from a much larger clone, so it may be a read error. The chain employs TRBV6-5 and TRBJ2-5; a weak D match, TRBD1 (6 bases). Germline-derived CDR1 and CDR2 are MNHEY and SVGAGI. The CDR3 totals 15 residues. CDR3 DNA sequence: TGTGCCAGCAGTTACTCGTGGACAGCCGATGGGACCAAGTACTTC. Protein sequence: CASSYSWTADGTKYF.

As concerns this clonotype: This may be a read error: a much more frequent sequence differs by one nucleotide. The chain links TRBV28 to TRBJ2-2; D assignment may be TRBD1 or TRBD2 (5 bases each). CDR1 MDHEN and CDR2 SYDVKM come from the germline V gene. The CDR3 covers 12 residues. CDR3 in amino acids: CASSWGTGEMFF. The CDR3 DNA follows: TGTGCCAGCAGTTGGGGGACCGGGGAGATGTTTTTT.

As concerns this clonotype: A much larger clone differs from this one at a single base, so this may be a read error. The gene calls are TRBV24-1 and TRBJ2-7; possibly TRBD2 for D (5 bases). The germline CDR1 and CDR2 sequences are KGHDR and SFDVKD. The CDR3 runs 13 residues. DNA for the CDR3: TGTGCCACCAGTGACATGACTACCTACGAGCGGTACTTC. Protein: CATSDMTTYERYF.

Turning to this clonotype: The junction departs from germline at one end; a sequencing error may be responsible. V and J are TRBV7-2 and TRBJ2-1; 10 bases are a match to TRBD2. The germline CDR1 and CDR2 sequences are SGHTA and FQGNSA. This CDR3 contains 14 residues. DNA of the CDR3: TGTGCCACAAGAGCGGGAGGGCCTGTAACTGGGCAGCTCTTC. This codes for CATRAGGPVTGQLF.

This clonotype was seen at least ten times. The rearrangement uses TRBV6-1 and TRBJ2-3; 7 nucleotides align to TRBD2. V was pared by 6 bases and J by 6 bases, with 6 bases of the junction left unmatched. The CDR3 consists of 13 residues. CDR1 is MNHNS, CDR2 SASEGT, per germline. DNA for the CDR3: TGTGCCAGCAGGCCCACTAGCGTTGATACGCAGTATTTT. It codes for CASRPTSVDTQYF.

The chain recombines TRBV18 with TRBJ2-5; no reliable D call. Germline values: CDR1 KGHSH, CDR2 LQKENI. The CDR3 is 13 residues long. V lost 0 bases to trimming and J lost 5 bases, with 7 bases between them. DNA of the CDR3: TGTGCCAGCTCACCACCGTCTGGGGAGACCCAGTACTTC. Translating gives CASSPPSGETQYF.

Concerning this clonotype: A read error may be the cause here, since a much bigger clone is one base away. CDR3 bases: TGTGACAGCAGTTTTCGGCGACAGGTGTATGGCTACACCTTC. It codes for CDSSFRRQVYGYTF. This chain joins TRBV28 and TRBJ1-2; D is perhaps TRBD1 (6 bases). Germline values: CDR1 MDHEN, CDR2 SYDVKM. This CDR3 contains 14 residues.

As to this clonotype: A read error is possible here, since a much larger clone lies one base away. The chain has TRBV27 and TRBJ1-5; 9 bases map to TRBD1. The CDR3 has 17 amino acids. Germline V gene sequence: CDR1 MNHEY, CDR2 SMNVEV (reference sequence). In DNA form, the CDR3 reads TGTGCCAGCAGTGCGGACAGGGGAGGGTATAGCAATCAGCCCAAGCATTTT. It yields the protein CASSADRGGYSNQPKHF.